The next 24 T cell receptor beta chains were all read from a single sample in a study of cytomegalovirus exposure and HLA in healthy donors (dated by TCRdb to about 2017). Libraries were constructed by the immunoSEQ multiplex PCR assay. The multiplex PCR relied on a mix of 60 forward primers for TCR Vbeta segments and 13 reverse primers for TCR Jbeta segments. TCRdb holds this immuneACCESS table with in-frame rearrangements only. Some clones are missing; in checked studies, unresolved V genes explain under half, and the rest has no known cause. Recorded for this sample are about 170,000 clones; approximately 81% of them occurred a single time. The ten top clones hold 2% to 3% of the sample. The sample taken for sequencing was PBMCs. Every receptor here comes from a man aged 25-40 years in good health and CMV-seropositive.

This clone was seen once. DNA for the CDR3: TGTGCCAGCAGCTTGGAGCTAGCGGGAGGAGAGACCCAGTACTTC. It is translated as CASSLELAGGETQYF. J is TRBJ2-5 and V is TRBV5-4; 11 bases match TRBD2. Per the germline V gene, CDR1 is SGHNT and CDR2 is YYREEE (reference sequence). Trimming removed 0 bases from V and 4 bases from J; junction bases left unmatched: 2. The CDR3 is 15 amino acids. Based on the CDR3 plus reference TRBV5-4 and TRBJ2-5, the full variable domain is ETGVTQSPTHLIKTRGQQVTLRCSSQSGHNTVSWYQQALGQGPQFIFQYYREEENGRGNFPPRFSGLQFPNYSSELNVNALELDDSALYLCASSLELAGGETQYFGPGTRLLVL.

This clone was detected a few times. The chain combines TRBV5-6 with TRBJ1-1, with 7 bases aligning to TRBD1. This CDR3 is 15 amino acids long. The trim removed 0 bases at V and 0 bases at J, leaving 2 bases unmatched. Germline values: CDR1 SGHDT, CDR2 YYEEEE. The chain's CDR3 is CASSLETGLNTEAFF. For the CDR3, the DNA is TGTGCCAGCAGCTTGGAGACAGGGCTGAACACTGAAGCTTTCTTT.

The genes are TRBV7-9 and TRBJ1-3; 7 bases are shared with TRBD1. With 1 base clipped from V and 10 bases from J, the junction kept 10 bases outside the gene matches. Germline values: CDR1 SEHNR, CDR2 FQNEAQ (reference sequence). The CDR3 is made up of 15 amino acids. CDR3 amino acids: CASSLDVTGPETIYF. CDR3 sequence (DNA): TGTGCCAGCAGCTTAGACGTGACAGGGCCGGAGACCATATATTTT.

This clone was seen a single time. The chain uses TRBV4-3 and TRBJ2-3; D is unresolved. V lost 1 base and J 5 bases, leaving 7 bases between the germline ends. The CDR3 runs 13 residues. The V gene's germline CDR1 is LGHNA and CDR2 YSLEER. Written as DNA, the CDR3 is TGCGCCAGCAGCCAAGCGTCCGGAGATACGCAGTATTTT. Protein product: CASSQASGDTQYF.

The rearrangement links TRBV11-3 to TRBJ1-1; D gene unclear. V was clipped by 5 bases and J by 5 bases, with 15 bases between them. This CDR3 is built from 14 residues. Germline V gene data show CDR1 as SGHNT and CDR2 as YENEEA. DNA of the CDR3: TGTGCCAGCAGCGTGGCACGGGGAGGGACTGAAGCTTTCTTT. It is translated as CASSVARGGTEAFF.

V gene TRBV19 combines with J gene TRBJ1-5; 8 bases are a match to TRBD1. Losses at the gene ends were 6 bases for V and 2 bases for J; bases not matched to a gene: 6. Looked up from germline, CDR1 is LNHDA and CDR2 is SQIVND (reference sequence). This CDR3 spans 15 amino acids. The CDR3 coding sequence is TGTGCCAGTAGGGAAGACAGGGGCGGCAATCAGCCCCAGCATTTT. Translated: CASREDRGGNQPQHF.

This chain joins TRBV5-8 and TRBJ2-7, with 9 bases aligning to TRBD2. Germline lookup yields CDR1 SGHTS and CDR2 YDEGEE. V lost 4 bases to trimming and J lost 6 bases; unmatched junction nucleotides: 8. The CDR3 is made up of 14 amino acids. The CDR3 DNA reads TGTGCCAGCAGCCGCGCTAGCGGGATTCGCGAGCAGTACTTC. Translating gives CASSRASGIREQYF.

This chain links TRBV15 with TRBJ1-6, with D tentatively TRBD1 (5 bases). The ends were cut back, 0 bases at V and 14 bases at J, with 14 bases in the middle. The CDR3 contains 14 residues. CDR1 is LNHNV, CDR2 YYDKDF, per germline (reference sequence). CDR3 bases: TGTGCCACCAGCAGAGATGGGGTCGGGGGGACCCTCCACTTT. It is translated as CATSRDGVGGTLHF.

This clone was observed a handful of times. The junction departs from the called germline gene at one end, perhaps through a read error. The chain links TRBV7-9 to TRBJ2-1; 11 nucleotides line up with TRBD2. Germline assignment: CDR1 SEHNR and CDR2 FQNEAQ (reference sequence). The length of the CDR3 is 12 residues. The CDR3 DNA follows: TGTGCCAGCAGCCCCATAGCGGGAGGGCCCCTCTTC. Translated, it gives CASSPIAGGPLF.

Details on this clone: Within the sample, other DNA sequences also encode this same CDR3. The chain uses TRBV28 and TRBJ2-1; D gene ambiguous. The length of the CDR3 is 12 residues. Trimming pared 5 bases from V and 0 bases from J, leaving 2 bases between. The germline V gene has CDR1 MDHEN and CDR2 SYDVKM. CDR3 coding DNA: TGTGCCAGCAGTCTCTCCTACAATGAGCAGTTCTTC. It codes for CASSLSYNEQFF.

The genes are TRBV12-5 and TRBJ2-1; a weak D match, TRBD2 (7 bases). V was shortened by 5 bases and J by 7 bases, with 18 bases between the two germline ends. The CDR3 totals 15 residues. The germline CDR1 and CDR2 sequences are LGHNT and FRNRAP. CDR3 protein: CASGPLAEGGNEQFF. CDR3 in DNA: TGTGCTAGTGGTCCTCTAGCGGAGGGGGGGAATGAGCAGTTCTTC.

This clone has only one observation. This chain connects TRBV2 to TRBJ1-6; D remains ambiguous. The CDR3 runs to 15 residues. The V gene's germline CDR1 is SNHLY and CDR2 FYNNEI. Deletions cut 0 bases from V and 10 bases from J, with 13 bases between. CDR3 region: CASSEAGGGMSPLHF. The CDR3 DNA sequence: TGTGCCAGCAGTGAAGCCGGAGGTGGAATGTCACCCCTCCACTTT.

This rearrangement joins TRBV7-9 to TRBJ2-1, with a tentative D call TRBD2 (6 bases). The CDR3 length is 14 residues. Germline V CDR1 and CDR2: SEHNR, FQNEAQ (reference sequence). With 4 bases removed from V and 2 bases from J, the gap between germline ends came to 9 bases. The DNA of the CDR3 is TGTGCCAGCAGCTCGGGCGGGGCCTACAATGAGCAGTTCTTC. Translated: CASSSGGAYNEQFF.

The chain combines TRBV6-6 with TRBJ2-3; no reliable D call. The V end lost 0 bases, the J end lost 8 bases, and 9 bases lay between the germline ends. The CDR3 runs 13 residues. CDR1 is MNHNY, CDR2 SVGAGI, per germline (reference sequence). The CDR3, as DNA: TGTGCCAGCAGTTACTCGACTCCGGTTACGCAGTATTTT. It is translated as CASSYSTPVTQYF.

The chain couples TRBV18 to TRBJ1-1; D might be TRBD1 (5 bases). CDR1 is KGHSH, CDR2 LQKENI, per germline. CDR3 size: 14 residues. V lost 6 bases and J 9 bases, leaving 20 bases between the germline ends. The CDR3 DNA reads TGTGCCAGCTCTTCCGAAGTCACAGGAGACCAAGCTTTCTTT. Translation gives CASSSEVTGDQAFF.

The chain couples TRBV19 to TRBJ2-2; D call uncertain. Germline V CDR1 and CDR2: LNHDA, SQIVND (reference sequence). V lost 3 bases and J 3 bases, leaving 5 bases between the germline ends. CDR3 length equals 13 residues. The CDR3 is CASSIIDTGELFF. CDR3 nucleotide sequence: TGTGCCAGTAGTATTATTGACACCGGGGAGCTGTTTTTT.

This rearrangement joins TRBV19 to TRBJ2-1; D possibly corresponds to TRBD2 (6 bases). Germline V gene data show CDR1 as LNHDA and CDR2 as SQIVND (reference sequence). This CDR3 region has 13 residues. V was cut by 9 bases and J by 5 bases, with 14 bases left in between. CDR3 region: CASGTRRDNEQFF. The CDR3 bases are TGTGCCAGCGGGACTCGGAGGGACAATGAGCAGTTCTTC.

The genes are TRBV19 and TRBJ2-2; D is unresolved. The germline gives CDR1 LNHDA, CDR2 SQIVND (reference sequence). CDR3 size: 11 residues. The germline V and J ends were trimmed by 7 bases and 4 bases, with 4 bases remaining between them. The CDR3 sequence is CASMSTGELFF. CDR3 in DNA: TGTGCCAGTATGAGCACCGGGGAGCTGTTTTTT.

As DNA, the CDR3 is TGCGCCAGCAGTGGGCTGACAGGGGGCAACACTGAAGCTTTCTTT. Encoded protein: CASSGLTGGNTEAFF. The chain has TRBV10-2 and TRBJ1-1; 10 bases fit TRBD1. V lost 4 bases, J lost 2 bases, and 4 bases stayed unmatched. This CDR3 has 15 amino acids. The germline gives CDR1 WSHSY, CDR2 SAAADI.

The rearrangement joins TRBV18 to TRBJ2-2; tentative D call: TRBD1 (6 bases). V lost 7 bases, J lost 4 bases, and 10 bases lay in between. The CDR3 contains 13 residues. CDR1 and CDR2 (germline): KGHSH, LQKENI. In nucleotides, the CDR3 is TGTGCCAGCTGGAACAGGGCCACCGGGGAGCTGTTTTTT. It encodes CASWNRATGELFF.

In its sample, this clone was seen once. The V call is TRBV6-5, the J call TRBJ1-5; possible D gene TRBD1, 6 bases. Trimming left V 8 bases short and J 0 bases short, with 11 bases between. The CDR3 totals 14 residues. Germline CDR1 is MNHEY and CDR2 is SVGAGI. In nucleotides, the CDR3 is TGTGCCAGCCGGACAGCATATAGCAATCAGCCCCAGCATTTT. This encodes CASRTAYSNQPQHF.

The chain uses TRBV2 and TRBJ2-2, with 8 bases that match TRBD1. J gave up 4 bases and V 4 bases, and 11 bases lay outside the gene matches. Per germline, CDR1 SNHLY and CDR2 FYNNEI. CDR3 length: 17 residues. In DNA, the CDR3 is TGTGCCAGCAGTGGGGTAGACAGGGGCCGTTTCACCGGGGAGCTGTTTTTT. Amino acids: CASSGVDRGRFTGELFF.

This clone was seen a handful of times. The CDR3 DNA reads as TGTGCCAGCAGCTTATACGGGAGGATTAGGTTCTTC. Translating gives CASSLYGRIRFF. The gene calls are TRBV7-3 and TRBJ2-1; TRBD2 aligns across 7 bases. The V gene end was trimmed by 2 bases and the J gene end by 15 bases; junction bases not matched to a gene: 7. Germline V CDR1 and CDR2: SGHTA, FQGTGA. CDR3 size: 12 residues.

V and J are TRBV6-5 and TRBJ2-7, with D possibly being TRBD1 (5 bases). Germline CDR1 is MNHEY and CDR2 is SVGAGI. The CDR3 spans 15 residues. Trimming took 4 bases from V and 0 from J, leaving 13 bases between them. The DNA for the CDR3 is TGTGCCAGCAGTTCCCGAGACAGAAGCTCCTACGAGCAGTACTTC. It encodes CASSSRDRSSYEQYF.